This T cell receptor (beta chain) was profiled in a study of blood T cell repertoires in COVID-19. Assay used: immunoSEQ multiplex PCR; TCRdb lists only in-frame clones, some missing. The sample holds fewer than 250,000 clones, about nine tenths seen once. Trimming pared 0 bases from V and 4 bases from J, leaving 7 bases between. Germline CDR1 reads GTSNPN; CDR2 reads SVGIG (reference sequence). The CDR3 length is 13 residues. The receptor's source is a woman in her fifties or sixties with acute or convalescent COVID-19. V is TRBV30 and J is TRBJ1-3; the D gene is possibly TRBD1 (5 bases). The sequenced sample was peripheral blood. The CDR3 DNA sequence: TGTGCCTGGAGTGTACAGGTCGGAAACACCATATATTTT. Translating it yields CAWSVQVGNTIYF.